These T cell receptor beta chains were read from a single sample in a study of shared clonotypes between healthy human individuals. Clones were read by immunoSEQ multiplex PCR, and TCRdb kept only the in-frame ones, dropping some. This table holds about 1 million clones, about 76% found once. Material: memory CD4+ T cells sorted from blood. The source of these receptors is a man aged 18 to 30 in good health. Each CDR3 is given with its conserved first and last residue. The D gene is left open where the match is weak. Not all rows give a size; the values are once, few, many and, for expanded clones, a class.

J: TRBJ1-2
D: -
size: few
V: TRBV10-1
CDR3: CASSDSTNYGYTF
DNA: TGCGCCAGCAGTGATTCGACGAACTATGGCTACACCTTC

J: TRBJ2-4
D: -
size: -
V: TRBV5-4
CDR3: CASSLGELPAKNIQYF
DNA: TGTGCCAGCAGCTTGGGCGAGCTGCCAGCCAAAAACATTCAGTACTTC

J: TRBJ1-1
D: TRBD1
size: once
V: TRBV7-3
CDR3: CASSSTGGVSTEAFF
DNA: TGTGCCAGCAGCTCCACAGGGGGCGTCAGTACTGAAGCTTTCTTT

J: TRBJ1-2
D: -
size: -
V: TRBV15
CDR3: CATSRDMTANYGYTF
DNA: TGTGCCACCAGCAGAGATATGACAGCCAACTATGGCTACACCTTC

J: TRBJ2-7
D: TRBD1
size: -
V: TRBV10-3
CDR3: CATGPTGDEQYF
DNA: TGTGCCACCGGTCCAACAGGGGACGAGCAGTACTTC

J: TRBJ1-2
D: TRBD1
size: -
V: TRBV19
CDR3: CASSDRGQGEVGYTF
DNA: TGTGCCAGTAGTGACCGTGGACAGGGGGAAGTGGGCTACACCTTC

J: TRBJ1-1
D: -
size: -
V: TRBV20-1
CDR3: CSAKGGFRAFF
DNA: TGCAGTGCTAAGGGGGGCTTTCGAGCTTTCTTT

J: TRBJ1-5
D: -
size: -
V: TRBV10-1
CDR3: CASSGPIGGPQPQHF
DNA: TGCGCCAGCAGTGGTCCCATCGGGGGGCCTCAGCCCCAGCATTTT

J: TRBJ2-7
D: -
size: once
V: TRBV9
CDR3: CASSPRGGGSSYEQYF
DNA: TGTGCCAGCAGCCCGCGTGGTGGGGGCAGCTCCTACGAGCAGTACTTC

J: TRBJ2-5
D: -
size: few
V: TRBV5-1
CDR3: CASSLSFGASETQYF
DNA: TGCGCCAGCAGCTTAAGTTTCGGGGCTTCAGAGACCCAGTACTTC

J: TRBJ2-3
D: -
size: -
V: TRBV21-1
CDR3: CASSKAGGQGTDTQYF
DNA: TGTGCCAGCAGCAAAGCGGGGGGGCAAGGCACAGATACGCAGTATTTT

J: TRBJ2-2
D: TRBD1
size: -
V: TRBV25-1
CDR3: CASSEWTGNHGELFF
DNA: TGTGCCAGCAGTGAATGGACAGGGAATCACGGGGAGCTGTTTTTT

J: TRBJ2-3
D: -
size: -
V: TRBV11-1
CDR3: CASSSGQITQYF
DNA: TGTGCCAGCAGCTCCGGACAGATAACGCAGTATTTT

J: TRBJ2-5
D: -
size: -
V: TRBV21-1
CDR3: CASSKDRGYQETQYF
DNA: TGTGCCAGCAGCAAGGACAGGGGGTACCAAGAGACCCAGTACTTC

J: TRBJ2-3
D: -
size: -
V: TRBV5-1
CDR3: CASSLGQSTDTQYF
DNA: TGCGCCAGCAGCCTAGGACAGAGCACAGATACGCAGTATTTT

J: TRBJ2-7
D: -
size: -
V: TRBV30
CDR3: CAWSYGDEQYF
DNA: TGTGCCTGGAGCTATGGGGACGAGCAGTACTTC

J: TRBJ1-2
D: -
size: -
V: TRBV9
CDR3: CASSVAPDGNYGYTF
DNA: TGTGCCAGCAGCGTAGCTCCAGACGGAAACTATGGCTACACCTTC

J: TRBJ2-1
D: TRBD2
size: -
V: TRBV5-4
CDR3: CASSLSSGGDEQFF
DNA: TGTGCCAGCAGCTTGTCTAGCGGGGGGGATGAGCAGTTCTTC

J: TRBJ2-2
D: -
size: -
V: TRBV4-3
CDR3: CASSRERMNTGELFF
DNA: TGCGCCAGCAGCCGCGAGCGGATGAACACCGGGGAGCTGTTTTTT

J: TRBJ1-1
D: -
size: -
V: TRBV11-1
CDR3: CASSSDPATEAFF
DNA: TGTGCCAGCAGCTCTGACCCCGCCACTGAAGCTTTCTTT

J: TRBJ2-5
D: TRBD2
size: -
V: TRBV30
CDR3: CAWTLGRTSGFQETQYF
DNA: TGTGCCTGGACGCTCGGGAGGACTAGCGGGTTCCAAGAGACCCAGTACTTC

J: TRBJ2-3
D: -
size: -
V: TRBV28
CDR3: CASSLDSDADTQYF
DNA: TGTGCCAGCAGTTTGGACAGTGACGCAGATACGCAGTATTTT

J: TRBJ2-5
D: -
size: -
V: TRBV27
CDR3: CASRNPSQETQYF
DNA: TGTGCCAGCAGAAATCCCTCCCAAGAGACCCAGTACTTC

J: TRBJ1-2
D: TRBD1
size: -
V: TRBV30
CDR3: CAWGDRGYTF
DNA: TGTGCCTGGGGGGACAGGGGCTACACCTTC